This TCR beta chain was identified during a study of blood T cell repertoires in COVID-19. Study-wide context: Researchers got acute and convalescent COVID-19 samples from the United States, Italy and Spain. Sources were T cells, B-cell-depleted T cells, or PBMCs; the material itself was cDNA or gDNA.

Per the study methods: Researchers report that nucleated cell counts were estimated from reference gene primer amplification. Only in-frame clones appear in the TCRdb table, and some are missing; sequencing was by immunoSEQ multiplex PCR. That table is the source of V, J and clone size, and D and trimming were worked out from the DNA. In the table there are approximately 250,000 clones, approximately 86% of which are singletons. Trimming pared 5 bases from V and 0 bases from J, leaving 4 bases between. The CDR3 loop spans 11 amino acids. The germline V gene encodes CDR1 SQVTM and CDR2 ANQGSEA. The sequencing sample was made of peripheral blood. The chain is built from TRBV29-1 and TRBJ1-1; D is unresolved. The clonotype was recovered from a man in his forties with active or convalescent COVID-19. The CDR3 here is CSVTVNTEAFF. DNA of the CDR3: TGCAGCGTTACAGTGAACACTGAAGCTTTCTTT.